What follows are 14 T cell receptor beta chains derived from one specimen sequenced in a study of CD8+ T cells in alopecia areata. Markers including CD4, CD8alpha, NKG2D and NKG2ACE guided sorting of pooled cutaneous lymph node cells. Extraction of RNA preceded its reverse transcription into cDNA, which served as the sequencing template. TCRdb's copy holds only in-frame clones and misses some; the assay was immunoSEQ multiplex PCR. The sample yields approximately 280,000 clones, without any singletons. Sequenced sample: CD4+ T cells sorted from a lymph node. The receptors were sampled from a C3H/HeJ mouse with alopecia areata. Mouse strain MHC haplotype: H2-k.

Comment on this clone: Gene names refer to mouse genes. The DNA ends 4 residues before the CDR3 does, and the rest of the CDR3 is filled in from the germline J gene. The chain joins TRBV13-1 to TRBJ2-5; no definite D call. The CDR3 contains 12 residues. Germline V gene sequence: CDR1 NSHNY, CDR2 SYGAGN. V was pared by 4 bases and J by 3 bases, with 6 bases between. The part of the CDR3 DNA that was read is TGTGCCAGCAGTCAACAACAAGAC. Translating gives CASSQQQD. The whole CDR3 protein reads CASSQQQDTQYF.

This clone was recorded a few times. The genes are named according to mouse. The CDR3 goes on 4 residues after the read ends, and that part is filled in from the germline J gene. Other DNA sequences of this sample code for an identical CDR3. This chain connects TRBV13-3 to TRBJ2-7; 12 bases match TRBD2. CDR1 and CDR2 (germline): NNHDY, SYVADS. This CDR3 contains 14 residues. CDR3 bases read: TGTGCCAGCAGTCGACTGGGGGGGCGCGAT. Translating gives CASSRLGGRD. The entire CDR3 protein is CASSRLGGRDEQYF.

This clone was picked up a small number of times. Gene labels here are mouse ones. The read ends 4 residues early relative to the CDR3; the germline J gene fills the gap. The same CDR3 also results from other DNA sequences found in this sample. This chain joins TRBV1 and TRBJ2-5; D unresolved. The CDR3 is made up of 14 amino acids. With 1 base removed from V and 0 bases from J, the gap between germline ends came to 5 bases. The germline gives CDR1 NSQYPW, CDR2 LRSPGD (reference sequence). CDR3 DNA (partial): TGCACCTGCAGTGCAGCAGTTAACCAAGAC. Translated, it gives CTCSAAVNQD. The full CDR3 protein reads CTCSAAVNQDTQYF. Complete variable domain (other parts from reference TRBV1 and TRBJ2-5): VTLLEQNPRWRLVPRGQAVNLRCILKNSQYPWMSWYQQDLQKQLQWLFTLRSPGDKEVKSLPGADYLATRVTDTELRLQVANMSQGRTLYCTCSAAVNQDTQYFGPGTRLLVL.

About this clone itself: Gene names refer to mouse genes. The sequenced fragment ends 3 residues before the CDR3 boundary, so the rest is inferred from the germline J gene. The V gene is TRBV19, the J gene TRBJ1-6; 9 bases match TRBD1. TRBJ1-6 is marked as an open reading frame, function uncertain. This CDR3 is 14 amino acids long. Unmatched junction bases numbered 3, after V lost 5 bases and J lost 6 bases. The germline V gene encodes CDR1 FNHDT and CDR2 SITEND (reference sequence). The sequenced CDR3 bases are TGTGCCAGCAGGCGACAGGGGGTTAATTCGCCC. It is translated as CASRRQGVNSP. The whole CDR3 reads CASRRQGVNSPLYF.

This clone was counted between two and nine times. Germline and genes here are mouse. CDR3 DNA, as far as it was read: TGTGCTAGCAGTAACAGACAGTCTAGTGCAGAA. Its protein product is CASSNRQSSAE. The entire CDR3 reads CASSNRQSSAETLYF. The J gene is TRBJ2-3, the V gene TRBV17; possible D gene TRBD1, 5 bases. The read halts 4 residues ahead of the CDR3 end, with the missing end drawn from the germline J gene. The CDR3 totals 15 residues. In germline, CDR1 is MNHDT, CDR2 YYDKIL. The ends were cut back, 4 bases at V and 0 bases at J, with 11 bases in the middle.

This clone was seen a handful of times. Mouse gene names and germline throughout. The CDR3 is CTCSGLTETLYF. The sequenced CDR3 bases are TGCACCTGCAGTGGACTGACAGAA. The rearrangement links TRBV1 to TRBJ2-3, with D possibly matching TRBD2 (5 bases). The read ends 4 residues early relative to the CDR3; the germline J gene fills the gap. V was pared by 4 bases and J by 4 bases, with 6 bases between. The CDR3 sequence is 12 residues long. Germline V gene sequence: CDR1 NSQYPW, CDR2 LRSPGD (reference sequence).

The table lists this clone with a few counts. Gene and germline names: mouse. Read coverage stops 4 residues before the CDR3 terminus; the germline J gene supplies the remainder. The chain joins TRBV19 to TRBJ2-1; 9 bases match TRBD2. CDR3 length equals 16 residues. Germline V lookup: CDR1 FNHDT, CDR2 SITEND (reference sequence). J lost 0 bases, V lost 3 bases, and 4 bases had no gene match. CDR3 bases read: TGTGCCAGCAGTACCCGGGACTGGGTTAACTATGCT. Protein sequence: CASSTRDWVNYA. The full CDR3 reads CASSTRDWVNYAEQFF. Variable domain in full (rest from reference TRBV19 and TRBJ2-1): GGIITQTPKFLIGQEGQKLTLKCQQNFNHDTMYWYRQDSGKGLRLIYYSITENDLQKGDLSEGYDASREKKSSFSLTVTSAQKNEMAVFLCASSTRDWVNYAEQFFGPGTRLTVL.

In this sample, this clone turned up a few times. Gene names are mouse gene names. The read terminates 4 residues before the CDR3 end, so the remaining end is supplied by the germline J gene. The chain joins TRBV5 to TRBJ2-5, with D possibly TRBD2 on 7 matching bases. CDR1 LGHNA and CDR2 YNLKQL come from the germline V gene (reference sequence). The V gene lost 4 bases and the J gene lost 2 bases, with 13 bases spanning the gap. The CDR3 spans 15 residues. The CDR3 is CASSPGGGTQDTQYF. Incomplete CDR3 DNA: TGTGCCAGCAGCCCGGGGGGCGGTACCCAAGAC.

As for this clone: Germline and genes here are mouse. From the germline J gene comes the end of the CDR3, since the read stops 4 residues before it. The chain links TRBV19 to TRBJ2-7, with D possibly matching TRBD2 (6 bases). The length of the CDR3 is 12 residues. Germline CDR1 and CDR2: FNHDT and SITEND (reference sequence). Between the trimmed V and J ends, which lost 4 bases and 3 bases, there was a span of 8 bases. The CDR3 bases that were read are TGTGCCAGCAGTCTGGGGCACTAT. Translating it yields CASSLGHY. The full CDR3 protein reads CASSLGHYEQYF. Together with reference TRBV19 and TRBJ2-7, the CDR3 gives the full variable domain: GGIITQTPKFLIGQEGQKLTLKCQQNFNHDTMYWYRQDSGKGLRLIYYSITENDLQKGDLSEGYDASREKKSSFSLTVTSAQKNEMAVFLCASSLGHYEQYFGPGTRLTVL.

About this clone: Germline and genes here are mouse. The read falls 4 residues short of the CDR3 end, and the missing part is taken from the germline J gene. This rearrangement joins TRBV14 to TRBJ1-2, with a tentative D call TRBD1 (6 bases). The CDR3 contains 10 residues. CDR1 and CDR2 from the germline V gene are SGHDT and FRDEAV. Incomplete CDR3 DNA: TGTGCCAGCCGGGACAAC. Its protein product is CASRDN. Given in full, the CDR3 is CASRDNDYTF.

Of note for this clone: Mouse gene names and germline throughout. The read terminates 4 residues before the CDR3 end, so the remaining end is supplied by the germline J gene. The rearrangement joins TRBV13-3 to TRBJ1-2; the D gene is possibly TRBD1 (5 bases). Deletions cut 4 bases from V and 3 bases from J, with 7 bases between. CDR1 and CDR2 (germline): NNHDY, SYVADS. The CDR3 loop spans 12 amino acids. CDR3 bases read: TGTGCCAGCAGTCTCAGGGACTCC. This translates into CASSLRDS. The entire CDR3 protein reads CASSLRDSDYTF.

This clone came up a few times. Gene names follow the mouse nomenclature. The sequence runs out 4 residues before the end of the CDR3; the remainder is reconstructed from the germline J gene. Additional DNA sequences in this sample encode the identical CDR3. This chain uses TRBV1 with TRBJ2-7; possibly TRBD1 for D (5 bases). Germline loops: CDR1 NSQYPW, CDR2 LRSPGD (reference sequence). CDR3 length equals 13 residues. The CDR3 DNA, read in part, is TGCACCTGCAGTGCAGATAGGGGAGAT. Encoded protein: CTCSADRGD. The full CDR3 reads CTCSADRGDEQYF.

This clone came up a few times. The genes and germline here are from mouse. CDR3 loop: CTCSAHRGPNYAEQFF. Incomplete CDR3 DNA: TGCACCTGCAGTGCCCACAGGGGGCCTAACTATGCT. The J gene is TRBJ2-1, the V gene TRBV1, with TRBD1 matching over 9 bases. The read stops 4 residues short of the end of the CDR3; the missing end is completed from the germline J gene. The CDR3 sequence is 16 residues long. Germline trimming cut 3 bases from V and 0 bases from J; bases unmatched to any gene: 3. Germline CDR1 and CDR2: NSQYPW and LRSPGD (reference sequence).

Only a few counts were recorded for this clone. Any gene name here is a mouse gene name. The read ends 4 residues shy of where the CDR3 ends; the end is completed using the germline J gene. The sample holds other DNA sequences that translate to the same CDR3. V and J are TRBV17 and TRBJ2-5, with D possibly TRBD2 on 6 matching bases. Germline CDR1 and CDR2: MNHDT and YYDKIL. The CDR3 has 13 residues. Trimming took off 3 bases at V and 2 bases at J, with 6 bases between the two ends. CDR3: CASSRGGQDTQYF. The DNA read from the CDR3 is TGTGCTAGCAGTAGGGGGGGCCAAGAC.